These 19 T cell receptor beta chains were all obtained from the same sample, sequenced in a study of blood T cell repertoires in COVID-19. Profiled with immunoSEQ multiplex PCR; TCRdb holds only in-frame clones, not every one. The data contain about 53,000 clones, roughly 89% of them singletons. The material sequenced was peripheral blood. The receptor source for this set is a man older than 75 with acute or convalescent COVID-19.

V gene TRBV6-2 or TRBV6-3 combines with J gene TRBJ1-5; 9 positions match TRBD1. Looked up from germline, CDR1 is MNHEY and CDR2 is SVGEGT. Germline trimming cut 5 bases from V and 1 base from J; bases unmatched to any gene: 12. This CDR3 is 18 amino acids long. The CDR3 DNA follows: TGTGCCAGCAGTAGACTTCCGGGACAGGGTTGGAGCAATCAGCCCCAGCATTTT. Its translation: CASSRLPGQGWSNQPQHF.

This chain joins TRBV6-6 and TRBJ2-5; maybe TRBD2 (6 bases). Trimming pared 8 bases from V and 3 bases from J, leaving 22 bases between. The CDR3 covers 16 residues. Per the germline V gene, CDR1 is MNHNY and CDR2 is SVGAGI (reference sequence). CDR3 sequence (DNA): TGTGCCAGCGGTCCGACCCGTTCGACTAGTAAAGAGACCCAGTACTTC. It is translated as CASGPTRSTSKETQYF.

The V call is TRBV29-1, the J call TRBJ2-7, with 7 bases aligning to TRBD1. V lost 4 bases, J lost 6 bases, and 9 bases stayed unmatched. The CDR3 sequence is 13 residues long. CDR1 and CDR2 (germline): SQVTM, ANQGSEA. CDR3: CSVGTGTAAEQYF. CDR3 DNA sequence: TGCAGCGTTGGGACCGGGACAGCTGCCGAGCAGTACTTC.

The chain combines TRBV25-1 with TRBJ2-3, with TRBD2 matching over 8 bases. The CDR3 is 17 residues long. V lost 1 base to trimming and J lost 2 bases; unmatched junction nucleotides: 8. CDR1 and CDR2 (germline): MGHDK, SYGVNS. This chain's CDR3 is CASSEWKAGAPTDTQYF. In nucleotides, the CDR3 is TGTGCCAGCAGTGAATGGAAAGCGGGGGCCCCCACAGATACGCAGTATTTT.

This clone was observed a handful of times. The rearrangement joins TRBV27 to TRBJ1-1, with D possibly being TRBD1 (5 bases). The CDR3 consists of 15 residues. V lost 1 base and J 3 bases, leaving 12 bases between the germline ends. In germline, CDR1 is MNHEY, CDR2 SMNVEV (reference sequence). The CDR3 region is CASSLLGARDTEAFF. CDR3 bases: TGTGCCAGCAGTTTATTAGGGGCCAGGGACACTGAAGCTTTCTTT.

The rearrangement uses TRBV9 and TRBJ2-7; 11 bases are a match to TRBD2. Germline V gene sequence: CDR1 SGDLS, CDR2 YYNGEE. This CDR3 comprises 13 residues. The trim removed 3 bases at V and 7 bases at J, leaving 3 bases unmatched. The CDR3 DNA follows: TGTGCCAGCAGCGCCCGACTAGCGGGGGAGCAGTACTTC. Its protein product is CASSARLAGEQYF.

The V gene is TRBV21-1, the J gene TRBJ2-7; TRBD1, as called in the table, went unchecked against the DNA. TRBV21-1 is assigned pseudogene status. The CDR3 has 16 residues. The CDR3 reads CASSKTDVPLRYEQYF. For the CDR3, the DNA is TGTGCCAGCAGCAAAACAGACGTCCCGTTACGTTACGAGCAGTACTTC.

This sequence joins TRBV5-4 and TRBJ1-1, with D uncertain. The CDR3 is 15 amino acids. Germline V gene lookup returns CDR1 SGHNT and CDR2 YYREEE (reference sequence). V gave up 1 base and J gave up 0 bases, with 10 bases separating them. The DNA for the CDR3 is TGTGCCAGCAGCTTGATGGGGAGGATGAACACTGAAGCTTTCTTT. This codes for CASSLMGRMNTEAFF.

V usage is TRBV5-1 and J usage is TRBJ2-5; TRBD1 matches at 7 bases. Unmatched junction bases numbered 7, after V lost 0 bases and J lost 5 bases. Germline V gives CDR1 SGHRS, CDR2 YFSETQ. The CDR3 spans 15 residues. CDR3: CASSLARDRGETQYF. CDR3 bases: TGCGCCAGCAGCTTGGCCCGGGACAGAGGGGAGACCCAGTACTTC.

The CDR3 bases are TGCGCCAGCAGCGTAGACAGGGGGAACTCACCCCTCCACTTT. This encodes CASSVDRGNSPLHF. J is TRBJ1-6 and V is TRBV5-1; 9 bases are a match to TRBD1. Germline lookup yields CDR1 SGHRS and CDR2 YFSETQ. The J segment lost 10 bases and the V segment lost 4 bases, leaving 6 bases of the junction unmatched. CDR3 length equals 14 residues.

This chain joins TRBV5-1 and TRBJ1-5, with 8 bases fitting TRBD1. Germline V gene lookup returns CDR1 SGHRS and CDR2 YFSETQ. J was trimmed by 6 bases and V by 4 bases; bases with no gene match: 9. The CDR3 is made up of 15 amino acids. CDR3: CASSLRTGRGQPQHF. The CDR3 region has the DNA TGCGCCAGCAGCCTAAGGACAGGGCGCGGTCAGCCCCAGCATTTT.

The chain joins TRBV7-8 to TRBJ1-1; D is unclear. Germline V gives CDR1 SGHVS, CDR2 FQNEAQ. The V end lost 4 bases, the J end lost 1 base, and 7 bases lay between the germline ends. CDR3 size: 13 residues. The CDR3 region has the DNA TGTGCCAGCAGCTCGGACTCGAACACTGAAGCTTTCTTT. It is translated as CASSSDSNTEAFF.

The V and J genes are TRBV10-3 and TRBJ2-7; TRBD1 agrees at 7 bases. V lost 6 bases to trimming and J lost 2 bases; unmatched junction nucleotides: 4. Germline V CDR1 and CDR2: ENHRY, SYGVKD. The CDR3 is made up of 13 amino acids. CDR3 loop: CAIRGDRTYEQYF. The CDR3, as DNA: TGTGCCATCAGAGGGGACAGAACCTACGAGCAGTACTTC.

The V and J genes are TRBV3-1 (or the pseudogene TRBV3-2) and TRBJ2-7; 11 positions agree with TRBD2. CDR3 length equals 15 residues. Trimming took 4 bases from V and 4 from J; bases not matched to a gene: 6. Germline V lookup: CDR1 LGHDT, CDR2 YNNKEL (reference sequence). In DNA form, the CDR3 reads TGTGCCAGCAGCCGCGCTACTAGCGGGGGTTACGAGCAGTACTTC. It specifies CASSRATSGGYEQYF.

The chain uses TRBV6-5 and TRBJ2-7; a weak D match, TRBD2 (5 bases). Germline values: CDR1 MNHEY, CDR2 SVGAGI. CDR3 length: 13 amino acids. Trimming removed 4 bases at V and 6 bases at J, with 13 bases between. CDR3 residues: CASSFPGSGEQYF. For the CDR3, the DNA is TGTGCCAGCAGTTTTCCGGGGTCGGGCGAGCAGTACTTC.

The V and J genes are TRBV7-9 and TRBJ2-7; 8 nucleotides line up with TRBD1. J gave up 5 bases and V 3 bases, and 3 bases lay outside the gene matches. Germline CDR1 is SEHNR and CDR2 is FQNEAQ (reference sequence). This CDR3 is built from 13 residues. The CDR3 coding sequence is TGTGCCAGCAGCTTGGGACAGGTCCACGAGCAGTACTTC. Protein sequence: CASSLGQVHEQYF.

V usage is TRBV11-2 and J usage is TRBJ2-2; 8 bases map to TRBD2. V was pared by 7 bases and J by 4 bases, with 5 bases of the junction left unmatched. Germline values: CDR1 SGHAT, CDR2 FQNNGV. The CDR3 has 14 amino acids. CDR3 nucleotides: TGTGCCAGCAACGGGGGGGCCAGCACCGGGGAGCTGTTTTTT. Translated: CASNGGASTGELFF.

The chain links TRBV5-1 to TRBJ1-5; D is unclear. V shed 0 bases and J shed 3 bases, with 10 bases lying between them. The CDR3 is made up of 15 amino acids. Germline V gene sequence: CDR1 SGHRS, CDR2 YFSETQ. In nucleotides, the CDR3 is TGCGCCAGCAGCTTGGACGGGTCCCCCAATCAGCCCCAGCATTTT. Its translation is CASSLDGSPNQPQHF.

This clone appeared a single time. The chain employs TRBV2 and TRBJ1-5; TRBD1 is a possible D gene (5 bases). Germline V gene lookup returns CDR1 SNHLY and CDR2 FYNNEI. V lost 7 bases and J 1 base, leaving 14 bases between the germline ends. CDR3 length: 15 residues. For the CDR3, the DNA is TGTGCCAGCAAAGATCCGGCAGGGAGCAATCAGCCCCAGCATTTT. Protein: CASKDPAGSNQPQHF.